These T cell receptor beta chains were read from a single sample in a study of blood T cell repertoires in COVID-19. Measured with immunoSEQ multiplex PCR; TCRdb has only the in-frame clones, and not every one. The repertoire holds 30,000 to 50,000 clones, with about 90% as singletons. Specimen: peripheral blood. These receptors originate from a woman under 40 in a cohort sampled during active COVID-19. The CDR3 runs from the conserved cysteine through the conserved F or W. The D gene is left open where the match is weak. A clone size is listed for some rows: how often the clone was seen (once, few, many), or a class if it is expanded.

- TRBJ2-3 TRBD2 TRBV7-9 CASSLTSGGDTQYF TGTGCCAGCAGCTTAACTAGCGGGGGAGATACGCAGTATTTT
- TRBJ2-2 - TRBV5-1 CASSFGGTGELFF TGCGCCAGCAGTTTCGGGGGAACCGGGGAGCTGTTTTTT
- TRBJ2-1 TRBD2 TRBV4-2 CASSQDPGDYMYNEQFF TGTGCCAGCAGCCAAGATCCCGGGGACTATATGTACAATGAGCAGTTCTTC
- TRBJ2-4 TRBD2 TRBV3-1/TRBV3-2 CASSQLAGGWNIQYF TGTGCCAGCAGCCAGTTAGCGGGAGGATGGAACATTCAGTACTTC
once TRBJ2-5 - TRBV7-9 CASSSQILVVETQYF TGTGCCAGCAGCTCCCAGATACTAGTAGTGGAGACCCAGTACTTC
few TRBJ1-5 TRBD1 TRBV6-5 CASSRDRGGGQPQHF TGTGCCAGCAGCCGGGACAGGGGAGGCGGTCAGCCCCAGCATTTT
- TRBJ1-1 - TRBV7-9 CASSSIDSEAFF TGTGCCAGCAGCTCAATTGACAGTGAAGCTTTCTTT
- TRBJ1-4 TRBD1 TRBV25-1 CASSEWDRGGEKLFF TGTGCCAGCAGTGAATGGGACAGGGGAGGAGAAAAACTGTTTTTT
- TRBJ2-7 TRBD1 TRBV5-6 CASSIPAGQGPYEQYF TGTGCCAGCAGCATTCCTGCGGGACAGGGGCCCTACGAGCAGTACTTC
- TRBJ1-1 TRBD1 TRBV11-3 CASSLRFTGQGGDIGAFF TGTGCCAGCAGCTTAAGGTTTACGGGACAGGGAGGGGACATAGGAGCTTTCTTT
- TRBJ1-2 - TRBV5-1 CASSFASNYGYTF TGCGCCAGCAGCTTCGCCAGTAACTATGGCTACACCTTC
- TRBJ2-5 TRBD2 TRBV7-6 CASSARGRSGSGTQYF TGTGCCAGCAGCGCCCGGGGAAGGAGCGGGAGTGGGACCCAGTACTTC
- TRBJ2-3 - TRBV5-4 CASSGWAEDTQYF TGTGCCAGCAGTGGGTGGGCCGAAGATACGCAGTATTTT
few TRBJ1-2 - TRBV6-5 CASSYVSGRADGYTF TGTGCCAGCAGTTACGTGTCCGGCAGGGCAGATGGCTACACCTTC
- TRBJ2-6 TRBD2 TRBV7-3 CASSSRLAGSSGANVLTF TGTGCCAGCAGCTCCCGACTAGCGGGTAGCTCTGGGGCCAACGTCCTGACTTTC
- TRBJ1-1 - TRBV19 CASSISRVGTEAFF TGTGCCAGTAGTATTAGCAGGGTAGGCACTGAAGCTTTCTTT
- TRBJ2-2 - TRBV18 CASSWLAPNTGELFF TGTGCCAGCTCATGGCTAGCGCCGAACACCGGGGAGCTGTTTTTT
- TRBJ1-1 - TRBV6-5 CASSWAFGNTEAFF TGTGCCAGCAGTTGGGCCTTTGGGAACACTGAAGCTTTCTTT
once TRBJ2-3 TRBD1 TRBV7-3 CASSYGTADTQYF TGTGCCAGCAGCTACGGGACAGCAGATACGCAGTATTTT
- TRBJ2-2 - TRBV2 CASSPGHTNTGELFF TGTGCCAGCAGCCCGGGACACACGAACACCGGGGAGCTGTTTTTT
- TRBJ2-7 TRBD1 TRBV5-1 CASSPPTGALLTYEQYF TGCGCCAGCAGCCCGCCGACAGGGGCCCTATTAACCTACGAGCAGTACTTC
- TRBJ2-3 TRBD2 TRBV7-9 CASSPLRGEGLSTDTQYF TGTGCCAGCAGCCCCCTCCGGGGGGAGGGCCTTAGCACAGATACGCAGTATTTT
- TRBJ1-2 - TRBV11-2 CASSRPGGTNYGYTF TGTGCCAGCAGCAGACCCGGCGGAACTAACTATGGCTACACCTTC
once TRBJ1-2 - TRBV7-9 CASSPADRPYGYTF TGTGCCAGCAGCCCCGCGGACAGACCCTATGGCTACACCTTC
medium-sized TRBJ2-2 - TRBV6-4 CASSDSGSSTGELFF TGTGCCAGCAGTGACTCCGGGTCGAGCACCGGGGAGCTGTTTTTT
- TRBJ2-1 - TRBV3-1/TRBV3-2 CASSQSRTSEQFF TGTGCCAGCAGCCAATCTAGAACCAGTGAGCAGTTCTTC
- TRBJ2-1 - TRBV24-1 CATSGGWGFSSYNEQFF TGTGCCACCAGTGGGGGTTGGGGCTTCAGCTCCTACAATGAGCAGTTCTTC
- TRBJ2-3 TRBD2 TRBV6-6 CASSRGLAGVSTDTQYF TGTGCCAGCAGTCGGGGACTAGCGGGAGTTAGTACAGATACGCAGTATTTT
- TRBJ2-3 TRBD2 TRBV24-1 CASSTSGSTDTQYF TGTGCCTCATCGACTAGCGGGTCCACAGATACGCAGTATTTT
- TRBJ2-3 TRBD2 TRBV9 CASSPLAGGEGTDTQYF TGTGCCAGCTCCCCACTAGCGGGAGGGGAAGGCACAGATACGCAGTATTTT
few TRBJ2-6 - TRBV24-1 CATSDSARTAGANVLTF TGTGCCACCAGTGATTCCGCCCGAACAGCTGGGGCCAACGTCCTGACTTTC
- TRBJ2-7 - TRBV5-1 CASSLVGGFGYEQYF TGCGCCAGCAGCTTGGTTGGGGGGTTCGGCTACGAGCAGTACTTC
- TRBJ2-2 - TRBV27 CASSYYTGELFF TGTGCCAGCAGTTACTACACCGGGGAGCTGTTTTTT
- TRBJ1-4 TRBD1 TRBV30 CAWSVGTGNEKLFF TGTGCCTGGAGTGTAGGGACAGGGAACGAAAAACTGTTTTTT
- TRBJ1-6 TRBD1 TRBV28 CASSLGQSSYNSPLHF TGTGCCAGCAGTTTGGGACAGAGCTCCTATAATTCACCCCTCCACTTT
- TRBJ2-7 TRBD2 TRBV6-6 CASSSSGLAKTDEQYF TGTGCCAGCAGTTCCTCGGGACTAGCTAAAACCGACGAGCAGTACTTC
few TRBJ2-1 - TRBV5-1 CASSREPGLGEQFF TGCGCCAGCAGTCGTGAGCCAGGGCTAGGTGAGCAGTTCTTC
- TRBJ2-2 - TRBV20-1 CSATGTGELFF TGCAGTGCCACAGGGACCGGGGAGCTGTTTTTT
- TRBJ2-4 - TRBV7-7 CANPPLLEAKNIQYF TGTGCTAACCCCCCCTTGTTGGAGGCCAAAAACATTCAGTACTTC
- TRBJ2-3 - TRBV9 CASSVVGQVPYF TGTGCCAGCAGCGTAGTTGGGCAGGTCCCGTATTTT
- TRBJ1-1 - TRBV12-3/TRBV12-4 CASSLRRSTEAFF TGTGCCAGCAGTTTACGCCGCAGCACTGAAGCTTTCTTT
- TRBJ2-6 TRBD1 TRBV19 CASSRQGTGANVLTF TGTGCCAGTAGTCGACAGGGGACTGGGGCCAACGTCCTGACTTTC
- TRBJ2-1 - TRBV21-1 CASSKRRSGGLYDEQFF TGTGCCAGCAGCAAAAGGCGATCTGGAGGGCTCTACGATGAGCAGTTCTTC
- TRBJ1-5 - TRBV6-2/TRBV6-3 CASSSHWRNSNQPQHF TGTGCCAGCAGTTCCCATTGGCGGAATAGCAATCAGCCCCAGCATTTT
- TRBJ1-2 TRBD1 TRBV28 CASSLGQVLYGYTF TGTGCCAGCAGTCTTGGACAGGTTCTCTATGGCTACACCTTC
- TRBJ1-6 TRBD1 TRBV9 CASSVVGGNSPLHF TGTGCCAGCAGCGTAGTAGGGGGCAATTCACCCCTCCACTTT
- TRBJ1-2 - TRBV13 CASSLNRDHYGYTF TGTGCCAGCAGCTTAAACAGGGATCACTATGGCTACACCTTC
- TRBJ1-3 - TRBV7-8 CASSQSGFGNTIYF TGTGCCAGCAGCCAATCCGGGTTTGGAAACACCATATATTTT
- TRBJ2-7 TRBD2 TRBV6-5 CASSTPVGSGSEQYF TGTGCCAGCAGCACCCCCGTGGGTAGCGGGAGTGAACAGTACTTC
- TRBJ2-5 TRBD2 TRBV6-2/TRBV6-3 CASSSDPKLAVQYF TGTGCCAGCAGTAGTGACCCTAAACTAGCGGTTCAGTACTTC
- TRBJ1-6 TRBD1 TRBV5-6 CASSPGTGYNSPLHF TGTGCCAGCAGCCCCGGGACAGGGTATAATTCACCCCTCCACTTT
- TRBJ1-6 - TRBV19 CASNLSGNSPLHF TGTGCCAGTAACCTCTCGGGGAATTCACCCCTCCACTTT
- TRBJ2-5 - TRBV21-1 CASSKTSGGLGTQYF TGTGCCAGCAGCAAGACTAGCGGGGGGCTAGGGACCCAGTACTTC
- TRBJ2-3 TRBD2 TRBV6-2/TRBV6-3 CASSLAEEEDTQYF TGTGCCAGCAGCCTAGCGGAGGAGGAAGATACGCAGTATTTT
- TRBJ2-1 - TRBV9 CASSTDMSSYNEQFF TGTGCCAGCAGCACGGACATGAGCTCCTACAATGAGCAGTTCTTC
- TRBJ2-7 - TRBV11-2 CASSSTGTIYEQYF TGTGCCAGCAGCTCAACCGGGACAATCTACGAGCAGTACTTC
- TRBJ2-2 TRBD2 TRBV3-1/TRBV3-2 CASSQLRTSRTGELFF TGTGCCAGCAGCCAATTGCGGACTAGTAGAACCGGGGAGCTGTTTTTT